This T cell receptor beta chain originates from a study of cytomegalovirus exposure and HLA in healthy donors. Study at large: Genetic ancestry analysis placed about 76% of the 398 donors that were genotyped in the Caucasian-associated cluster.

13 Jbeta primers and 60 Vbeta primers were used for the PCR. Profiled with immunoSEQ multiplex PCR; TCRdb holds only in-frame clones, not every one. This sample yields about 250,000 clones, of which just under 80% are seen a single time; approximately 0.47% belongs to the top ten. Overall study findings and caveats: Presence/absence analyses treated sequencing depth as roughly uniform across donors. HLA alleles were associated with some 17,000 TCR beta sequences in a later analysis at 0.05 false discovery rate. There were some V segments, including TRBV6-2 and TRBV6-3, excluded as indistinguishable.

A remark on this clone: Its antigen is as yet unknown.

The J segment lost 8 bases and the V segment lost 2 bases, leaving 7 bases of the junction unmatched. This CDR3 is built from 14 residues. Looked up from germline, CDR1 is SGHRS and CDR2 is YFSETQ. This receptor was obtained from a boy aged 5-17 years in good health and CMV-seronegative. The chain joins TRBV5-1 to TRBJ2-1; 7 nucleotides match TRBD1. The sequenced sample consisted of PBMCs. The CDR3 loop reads CASSLRQGGDEQFF. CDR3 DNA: TGCGCCAGCAGCTTAAGACAGGGTGGGGATGAGCAGTTCTTC.